This entry lists 14 T cell receptor beta chains sequenced from one sample in a study of shared clonotypes between healthy human individuals. The data were produced by immunoSEQ multiplex PCR, yet TCRdb's version contains in-frame clones alone and is incomplete. This table holds more than 1,200,000 clones, approximately 98.5% found once. Sequences were obtained from naive CD4+ T cells sorted from blood. Subset defined: CD45RA+ positively selected. The origin of the receptors is a man between 25 and 39 years old in good health.

V gene TRBV28 combines with J gene TRBJ2-7; possibly TRBD2 for D (5 bases). Looked up from germline, CDR1 is MDHEN and CDR2 is SYDVKM. This CDR3 comprises 15 residues. Trimming removed 3 bases at V and 3 bases at J, with 15 bases between. The CDR3 DNA reads as TGTGCCAGCAGTTTCAGGCCCCCGGGAAGCTACGAGCAGTACTTC. Translated, it gives CASSFRPPGSYEQYF.

V and J are TRBV11-2 and TRBJ2-7; the D gene is possibly TRBD2 (6 bases). Germline-derived CDR1 and CDR2 are SGHAT and FQNNGV. This CDR3 has 14 amino acids. V was pared by 2 bases and J by 3 bases, with 11 bases between. CDR3 sequence reads: CASSLLRGIYEQYF. Written as DNA, the CDR3 is TGTGCCAGCAGCTTATTACGGGGGATCTACGAGCAGTACTTC. The full variable domain, completed using reference TRBV11-2 and TRBJ2-7, is EAGVAQSPRYKIIEKRQSVAFWCNPISGHATLYWYQQILGQGPKLLIQFQNNGVVDDSQLPKDRFSAERLKGVDSTLKIQPAKLEDSAVYLCASSLLRGIYEQYFGPGTRLTVT.

The genes are TRBV18 and TRBJ2-1; a weak D match, TRBD1 (6 bases). The germline gives CDR1 KGHSH, CDR2 LQKENI. V dropped 1 base and J dropped 1 base, with 8 bases sitting between them. The CDR3 spans 15 residues. The CDR3 DNA reads as TGTGCCAGCTCACCACTCAGGGGATCCTACAATGAGCAGTTCTTC. This codes for CASSPLRGSYNEQFF.

The chain's CDR3 is CAWSGGVYDGYTF. DNA of the CDR3: TGTGCCTGGAGTGGTGGGGTTTACGATGGCTACACCTTC. The chain couples TRBV30 to TRBJ1-2; no clear D gene. The CDR3 runs 13 residues. V was clipped by 1 base and J by 6 bases, with 12 bases between them. The germline V gene has CDR1 GTSNPN and CDR2 SVGIG (reference sequence).

The rearrangement uses TRBV7-2 and TRBJ2-7, with D perhaps matching TRBD2 (5 bases). The CDR3 is 16 residues long. Germline assignment: CDR1 SGHTA and CDR2 FQGNSA. V lost 1 base and J lost 2, with 15 bases in between. CDR3 in amino acids: CASSLGHGGIPYEQYF. The CDR3 region has the DNA TGTGCCAGCAGCTTAGGACACGGAGGAATCCCCTACGAGCAGTACTTC. Variable domain in full (rest from reference TRBV7-2 and TRBJ2-7): GAGVSQSPSNKVTEKGKDVELRCDPISGHTALYWYRQSLGQGLEFLIYFQGNSAPDKSGLPSDRFSAERTGGSVSTLTIQRTQQEDSAVYLCASSLGHGGIPYEQYFGPGTRLTVT.

The rearrangement joins TRBV28 to TRBJ2-3, with 7 nucleotides matching TRBD2. The CDR3 has 13 residues. The ends lost 8 bases at V and 0 bases at J; junction bases unmatched: 2. Per germline, CDR1 MDHEN and CDR2 SYDVKM. As DNA, the CDR3 is TGTGCCAGCGGAGCGGGAAGCACAGATACGCAGTATTTT. This codes for CASGAGSTDTQYF. The whole variable domain, remainder taken from reference TRBV28 and TRBJ2-3, is DVKVTQSSRYLVKRTGEKVFLECVQDMDHENMFWYRQDPGLGLRLIYFSYDVKMKEKGDIPEGYSVSREKKERFSLILESASTNQTSMYLCASGAGSTDTQYFGPGTRLTVL.

The chain employs TRBV15 and TRBJ2-1; 10 nucleotides align to TRBD2. The CDR3 totals 16 residues. V shed 4 bases, J shed 7 bases, and the junction held 10 bases outside the gene matches. CDR1 is LNHNV and CDR2 is YYDKDF in the germline V gene (reference sequence). CDR3 sequence reads: CATSKEGLAETNEQFF. In nucleotides, the CDR3 is TGTGCCACCAGCAAAGAAGGACTAGCGGAGACAAATGAGCAGTTCTTC.

The chain carries TRBV5-4 and TRBJ1-5; TRBD1 is a possible D gene (5 bases). The CDR3 is 16 amino acids. The V gene lost 0 bases and the J gene lost 9 bases, with 19 bases spanning the gap. Looked up from germline, CDR1 is SGHNT and CDR2 is YYREEE (reference sequence). DNA for the CDR3: TGTGCCAGCAGCTTGGATGTTGACTCCGGGGGGGGGCCCCAGCATTTT. This codes for CASSLDVDSGGGPQHF.

The chain is built from TRBV19 and TRBJ1-1, with TRBD1 as a possible D gene (5 bases). Deletions cut 7 bases from V and 0 bases from J, with 18 bases between. Per the germline V gene, CDR1 is LNHDA and CDR2 is SQIVND (reference sequence). The CDR3 totals 16 residues. The DNA for the CDR3 is TGTGCCAGTACTCACTTCCAGGGTAAGCTGAACACTGAAGCTTTCTTT. This encodes CASTHFQGKLNTEAFF.

The chain links TRBV28 to TRBJ2-1; 14 bases are shared with TRBD2. Germline V gene sequence: CDR1 MDHEN, CDR2 SYDVKM. The ends lost 6 bases at V and 8 bases at J; junction bases unmatched: 6. This CDR3 is built from 15 residues. The CDR3 loop is CASRMGLAGAHEQFF. Here the CDR3 DNA reads TGTGCCAGCAGGATGGGACTAGCGGGAGCCCATGAGCAGTTCTTC.

This chain connects TRBV4-1 to TRBJ1-2; D remains ambiguous. CDR1 MGHRA and CDR2 YSYEKL come from the germline V gene. The V end was cut by 0 bases, the J end by 2 bases, with 13 bases between. This CDR3 has 16 residues. The CDR3 here is CASSQDRSAENYGYTF. For the CDR3, the DNA is TGCGCCAGCAGCCAAGATAGATCGGCAGAGAACTATGGCTACACCTTC.

V and J are TRBV6-1 and TRBJ2-7; D is possibly TRBD1 or TRBD2 (5 bases each). The V and J ends lost 8 bases and 4 bases respectively, with 15 bases between them. CDR1 and CDR2 from the germline V gene are MNHNS and SASEGT. The CDR3 length is 13 residues. The CDR3 region is CASGRGVAYEQYF. As DNA, the CDR3 is TGTGCCAGCGGGAGAGGGGTTGCTTACGAGCAGTACTTC.

The chain uses TRBV29-1 and TRBJ1-4; 12 bases align to TRBD1. Germline V CDR1 and CDR2: SQVTM, ANQGSEA. Trimming took 7 bases from V and 10 from J; bases not matched to a gene: 10. The length of the CDR3 is 14 residues. The CDR3 here is CSAAPGTGGRKLFF. The CDR3 region has the DNA TGCAGCGCGGCCCCCGGGACAGGGGGCCGAAAACTGTTTTTT.

V gene TRBV18 combines with J gene TRBJ2-3, with 8 bases identical to TRBD2. CDR1 is KGHSH, CDR2 LQKENI, per germline. Trimming at V came to 4 bases and at J to 6 bases, leaving 6 bases not matched to a gene. CDR3 size: 14 residues. This chain's CDR3 is CASSLAGTYDTQYF. CDR3 nucleotides: TGTGCCAGCTCACTAGCGGGGACATACGATACGCAGTATTTT.